Following are 4 T cell receptor beta chains from one sample sequenced in a study of blood T cell repertoires in COVID-19. Libraries were prepared by immunoSEQ multiplex PCR; TCRdb keeps only in-frame clonotypes and omits some of them. There are over 200,000 clones in the sample; 80% to 85% occur only once, and more than 8.5% lies in the top ten. Sequences were obtained from PBMCs or T cells enriched from blood (not recorded which). The origin of the receptors is a woman aged 50 to 65 with acute COVID-19.

The J gene is TRBJ2-1, the V gene TRBV30, with a tentative D call TRBD1 (5 bases). The V end was cut by 2 bases, the J end by 9 bases, with 11 bases between. The CDR3 has 12 amino acids. Germline V gene lookup returns CDR1 GTSNPN and CDR2 SVGIG (reference sequence). CDR3 bases: TGTGCCTGGAGTCCAGGGAAAGGTGAGCAGTTCTTC. It specifies CAWSPGKGEQFF. Full variable domain (missing parts from reference TRBV30 and TRBJ2-1): SQTIHQWPATLVQPVGSPLSLECTVEGTSNPNLYWYRQAAGRGLQLLFYSVGIGQISSEVPQNLSASRPQDRQFILSSKKLLLSDSGFYLCAWSPGKGEQFFGPGTRLTVL.

This clone was seen a single time. The chain combines TRBV4-3 with TRBJ2-1, with unresolved D. CDR3 length equals 16 residues. V shed 0 bases and J shed 3 bases, with 12 bases lying between them. Germline assignment: CDR1 LGHNA and CDR2 YSLEER. CDR3 region: CASSQELLSGYNEQFF. Written as DNA, the CDR3 is TGCGCCAGCAGCCAAGAACTTCTCTCGGGCTACAATGAGCAGTTCTTC.

This clone was seen at least ten times. The chain couples TRBV11-3 to TRBJ2-5; 9 nucleotides line up with TRBD1. Germline CDR1 reads SGHNT; CDR2 reads YENEEA. Trimming removed 4 bases from V and 2 bases from J; junction bases left unmatched: 8. CDR3 length: 16 amino acids. The CDR3 DNA reads as TGTGCCAGCAGCTCAGGACAGGGGAATCGGCAAGAGACCCAGTACTTC. This codes for CASSSGQGNRQETQYF.

This clone was picked up a small number of times. V usage is TRBV12-3 or TRBV12-4 and J usage is TRBJ1-5; 11 bases fit TRBD1. This CDR3 region has 13 residues. Unmatched junction bases numbered 1, after V lost 6 bases and J lost 6 bases. CDR3 region: CASRGQGGQPQHF. CDR3 in DNA: TGTGCCAGCAGGGGACAGGGGGGTCAGCCCCAGCATTTT.